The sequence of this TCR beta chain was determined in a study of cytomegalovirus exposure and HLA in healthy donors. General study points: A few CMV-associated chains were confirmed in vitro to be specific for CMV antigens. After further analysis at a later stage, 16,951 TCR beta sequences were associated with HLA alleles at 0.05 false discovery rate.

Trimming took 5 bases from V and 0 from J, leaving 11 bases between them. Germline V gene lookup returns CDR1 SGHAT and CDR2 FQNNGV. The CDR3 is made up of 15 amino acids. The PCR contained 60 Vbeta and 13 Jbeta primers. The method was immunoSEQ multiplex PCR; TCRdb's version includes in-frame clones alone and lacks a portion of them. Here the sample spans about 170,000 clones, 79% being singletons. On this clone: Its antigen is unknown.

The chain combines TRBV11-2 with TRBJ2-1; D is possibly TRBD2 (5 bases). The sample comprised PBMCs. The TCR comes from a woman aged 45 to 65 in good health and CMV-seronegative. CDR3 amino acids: CASSGGGYSYNEQFF. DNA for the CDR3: TGTGCCAGCAGCGGAGGCGGGTACTCCTACAATGAGCAGTTCTTC.